What follows is one T cell receptor beta chain and its context. This sample stems from a study of blood T cell repertoires in COVID-19. Study overall: Spain, Italy and the United States supplied samples that represented acute and convalescent COVID-19.

The assay was immunoSEQ multiplex PCR, and TCRdb's table has in-frame clones only and misses some. The repertoire has some 300,000 clones, around 89% of them found once; the top ten carry around 0.93%. Germline V gene sequence: CDR1 LNHDA, CDR2 SQIVND (reference sequence). J gave up 7 bases and V 6 bases, and 11 bases lay outside the gene matches. This CDR3 has 16 amino acids. Sample: peripheral blood. The receptor's source is a woman between 40 and 50 years old with COVID-19, enrolled during active disease. V is TRBV19 and J is TRBJ1-6, with 8 positions matching TRBD1. The CDR3 nucleotides are TGTGCCAGTAGAGTTACAGGGGGAGCTCCCAATTCACCCCTCCACTTT. Its translation is CASRVTGGAPNSPLHF.